The next 21 T cell receptor beta chains were all read from a single sample in a study of blood T cell repertoires in COVID-19 (dated by TCRdb to 2020 to 2021). Receptor libraries were prepared by the immunoSEQ multiplex PCR assay. The clones in this table, taken by TCRdb from immuneACCESS, are in-frame only. Not every clone is retained; where verified, under half of the shortfall comes from an unresolved V gene, and the cause of the rest is unknown. For this sample the table gives 20,000 to 30,000 clones, of which around nine tenths were detected only once. The ten biggest clones cover 5% to 6% of the sample. The sequenced sample consisted of peripheral blood. The receptors here all came from a man aged 45-65 years with active COVID-19.

The V and J genes are TRBV9 and TRBJ1-4; D is possibly TRBD1 (6 bases). CDR1 and CDR2 (germline): SGDLS, YYNGEE. The germline V and J ends were trimmed by 3 bases and 7 bases, with 10 bases remaining between them. The CDR3 length is 13 residues. The CDR3 coding sequence is TGTGCCAGCAGCGACAGGGATCGTGAAAAACTGTTTTTT. Protein sequence: CASSDRDREKLFF.

CDR3 nucleotide sequence: TGTGCCAGCAGCACCTACGGACTAGCGGGAGGAGATACGCAGTATTTT. Amino acids: CASSTYGLAGGDTQYF. The V and J genes are TRBV7-3 and TRBJ2-3; TRBD2 aligns across 14 bases. Germline CDR1 reads SGHTA; CDR2 reads FQGTGA. CDR3 length: 16 amino acids. Trimming took 5 bases from V and 5 from J; bases not matched to a gene: 6.

The chain combines TRBV30 with TRBJ1-1, with D tentatively TRBD1 (5 bases). The CDR3 consists of 11 residues. Germline assignment: CDR1 GTSNPN and CDR2 SVGIG (reference sequence). Trimming pared 3 bases from V and 7 bases from J, leaving 9 bases between. The CDR3 loop is CAWRDTREAFF. The DNA of the CDR3 is TGTGCCTGGAGGGACACTCGTGAAGCTTTCTTT.

The chain links TRBV4-3 to TRBJ2-7; 16 bases fit TRBD2. After removal of 2 bases from V and 5 bases from J, the junction contained 12 bases not matched to a gene. The V gene's germline CDR1 is LGHNA and CDR2 YSLEER. The CDR3 sequence is 19 residues long. The CDR3 DNA is TGCGCCAGCAGCCAACTGGGACTAGCGGGAGGGGATGTCGTCCACGAGCAGTACTTC. Protein: CASSQLGLAGGDVVHEQYF.

The chain's CDR3 is CASSQVNFMNEQFF. For the CDR3, the DNA is TGCGCCAGCAGCCAAGTCAATTTCATGAATGAGCAGTTCTTC. The rearrangement links TRBV4-1 to TRBJ2-1; the D is unclear. The germline V gene has CDR1 MGHRA and CDR2 YSYEKL. V was clipped by 1 base and J by 7 bases, with 11 bases between them. This CDR3 has 14 amino acids.

J is TRBJ2-3 and V is TRBV11-3; D is ambiguous. The CDR3 loop spans 12 amino acids. The ends were cut back, 5 bases at V and 3 bases at J, with 6 bases in the middle. CDR1 is SGHNT and CDR2 is YENEEA in the germline V gene. The CDR3 DNA reads as TGTGCCAGCAGCCTATGGACAGATACGCAGTATTTT. Translation: CASSLWTDTQYF.

The chain combines TRBV5-6 with TRBJ1-5, with D possibly being TRBD1 (6 bases). Per germline, CDR1 SGHDT and CDR2 YYEEEE. The CDR3 length is 17 residues. Trimming cost V 1 base and J 0 bases, with 14 bases left between them. CDR3 loop: CASSLQGRMDSNQPQHF. For the CDR3, the DNA is TGTGCCAGCAGCTTGCAGGGGCGAATGGATAGCAATCAGCCCCAGCATTTT. The variable domain in full, completed from reference TRBV5-6 and TRBJ1-5, reads DAGVTQSPTHLIKTRGQQVTLRCSPKSGHDTVSWYQQALGQGPQFIFQYYEEEERQRGNFPDRFSGHQFPNYSSELNVNALLLGDSALYLCASSLQGRMDSNQPQHFGDGTRLSIL.

V usage is TRBV5-1 and J usage is TRBJ2-7; D remains unclear. The V end was cut by 0 bases, the J end by 1 base, with 8 bases between. Germline assignment: CDR1 SGHRS and CDR2 YFSETQ. This CDR3 has 14 residues. The CDR3 nucleotides are TGCGCCAGCAGCTTGGATCAGGTTTCCTACGAGCAGTACTTC. Residues: CASSLDQVSYEQYF.

The chain links TRBV6-2 or TRBV6-3 to TRBJ1-2; D might be TRBD1 (5 bases). This CDR3 has 12 residues. Germline V gives CDR1 MNHEY, CDR2 SVGEGT. V was pared by 5 bases and J by 3 bases, with 7 bases between. CDR3 sequence: CASSVGHYGYTF. The DNA for the CDR3 is TGTGCCAGCAGTGTGGGGCACTATGGCTACACCTTC.

This clone was counted once. One end of the junction varies from germline; a read error may be responsible. This rearrangement joins TRBV6-2 or TRBV6-3 to TRBJ2-2; weak D call: TRBD1 (6 bases). Germline CDR1 MNHEY, CDR2 SVGEGT. The CDR3 extends over 17 amino acids. DNA for the CDR3: TGTGCCAGCACTTACTCCGGGACAAGAACAATTACCGGGGAGCTGTTTTTT. Translated, it gives CASTYSGTRTITGELFF.

The chain recombines TRBV25-1 with TRBJ2-3; a possible D gene is TRBD1 (6 bases). This CDR3 comprises 12 residues. Germline V gives CDR1 MGHDK, CDR2 SYGVNS. The V gene lost 5 bases and the J gene lost 4 bases, with 7 bases spanning the gap. CDR3 region: CASSPGADTQYF. CDR3 bases: TGTGCCAGCAGTCCAGGGGCAGATACGCAGTATTTT.

Only one count was recorded for this clone. J is TRBJ2-5 and V is TRBV18; no clear D. Trimming took off 2 bases at V and 4 bases at J, with 11 bases between the two ends. The CDR3 length is 14 residues. Germline V gives CDR1 KGHSH, CDR2 LQKENI. This CDR3 is CASSPLNTPETQYF. The CDR3 DNA follows: TGTGCCAGCTCACCATTAAACACGCCAGAGACCCAGTACTTC.

The chain employs TRBV11-1 and TRBJ1-3; 7 bases match TRBD1. The CDR3 extends over 14 amino acids. V trimming: 5 bases; J trimming: 1 base; junction bases outside the gene matches: 2. Looked up from germline, CDR1 is SGHAT and CDR2 is FQDESV (reference sequence). The CDR3 DNA sequence: TGTGCCAGCAGCCGGGACAGATCTGGAAACACCATATATTTT. Its protein is CASSRDRSGNTIYF.

CDR3 DNA sequence: TGTGCCAGCAGTTATGCCGGGACTATTGAGCAGTTCTTC. Translation gives CASSYAGTIEQFF. The chain has TRBV6-2 or TRBV6-3 and TRBJ2-1; TRBD2 matches at 7 bases. Trimming cost V 3 bases and J 9 bases; bases outside gene matches: 5. The CDR3 totals 13 residues. CDR1 MNHEY and CDR2 SVGEGT come from the germline V gene.

This chain joins TRBV18 and TRBJ2-1, with D perhaps matching TRBD2 (5 bases). There are 13 residues in the CDR3. CDR1 and CDR2 from the germline V gene are KGHSH and LQKENI. Between the trimmed V and J ends, which lost 2 bases and 7 bases, there was a span of 9 bases. The CDR3 reads CASSPSGLNEQFF. Here the CDR3 DNA reads TGTGCCAGCTCACCATCGGGATTAAATGAGCAGTTCTTC.

V usage is TRBV28 and J usage is TRBJ2-5, with a weak D call TRBD2 (7 bases). Germline V lookup: CDR1 MDHEN, CDR2 SYDVKM. V lost 0 bases and J lost 5, with 13 bases in between. The CDR3 totals 15 residues. As DNA, the CDR3 is TGTGCCAGCAGTTTATGGGGAGGGGGGACGGAGACCCAGTACTTC. Its translation is CASSLWGGGTETQYF.

The V gene is TRBV19, the J gene TRBJ1-5; possible D gene TRBD1, 6 bases. Germline V gives CDR1 LNHDA, CDR2 SQIVND (reference sequence). The V end was cut by 2 bases, the J end by 3 bases, with 23 bases between. The CDR3 runs 19 residues. The CDR3 nucleotides read TGTGCCAGTAGTATATTCTTTGGATACAAAGCAGGGGACAATCAGCCCCAGCATTTT. Translation: CASSIFFGYKAGDNQPQHF.

Here the CDR3 DNA reads TGCAGCGTTGGCCAGGGCCAATTCCAGCCCCAGCATTTT. Its translation: CSVGQGQFQPQHF. V and J are TRBV29-1 and TRBJ1-5; D may be TRBD1 (5 bases). The CDR3 has 13 amino acids. V shed 4 bases and J shed 7 bases, with 14 bases lying between them. CDR1 is SQVTM, CDR2 ANQGSEA, per germline. The whole variable domain, remainder taken from reference TRBV29-1 and TRBJ1-5, is SAVISQKPSRDICQRGTSLTIQCQVDSQVTMMFWYRQQPGQSLTLIATANQGSEATYESGFVIDKFPISRPNLTFSTLTVSNMSPEDSSIYLCSVGQGQFQPQHFGDGTRLSIL.

The rearrangement uses TRBV5-8 and TRBJ1-2; D not resolved. Looked up from germline, CDR1 is SGHTS and CDR2 is YDEGEE. V lost 0 bases and J lost 4, with 13 bases in between. The CDR3 sequence is 15 residues long. For the CDR3, the DNA is TGTGCCAGCAGCTTGGCCCCAGGAGGGAGCTATGGCTACACCTTC. Translated, it gives CASSLAPGGSYGYTF.

CDR3 DNA sequence: TGTGCCAGCAGCCTCGGACAGAGCTCTGGAAACACCATATATTTT. As protein: CASSLGQSSGNTIYF. The chain has TRBV3-1 (or the pseudogene TRBV3-2) and TRBJ1-3, with D possibly being TRBD1 (6 bases). The length of the CDR3 is 15 residues. V lost 4 bases and J 0 bases, leaving 10 bases between the germline ends. In germline, CDR1 is LGHDT, CDR2 YNNKEL (reference sequence).

The chain joins TRBV7-9 to TRBJ2-3; D is unclear. Germline CDR1 is SEHNR and CDR2 is FQNEAQ (reference sequence). There are 14 residues in the CDR3. The V gene lost 4 bases and the J gene lost 0 bases, with 8 bases spanning the gap. The CDR3 nucleotides read TGTGCCAGCAGCTCTCACTTCAGCACAGATACGCAGTATTTT. Its protein product is CASSSHFSTDTQYF.